The present TCR beta chain was sequenced within a study of breast tumors, draining lymph nodes, adjacent tissues. The CDR3 consists of 15 residues. The germline V and J ends were trimmed by 0 bases and 7 bases, with 16 bases remaining between them. Germline V gene sequence: CDR1 SGHNT, CDR2 YENEEA. TCRdb re-derived calls from the multiplex PCR reads in MiXCR, one entry per CDR3 protein. Here the sample spans 15,000 to 20,000 distinct CDR3 sequences, 45% being singletons. This clonotype was found many times. A much larger clone differs from this one at a single base, so this may be a read error. Sequences were obtained from tumor-adjacent breast tissue. The TCR comes from a female donor with breast cancer. Some clones in this sample may be carry-over from other donors' samples. The chain combines TRBV11-3 with TRBJ2-7; D remains unclear. The CDR3 spells CASSLDRVAVAEQYF. The CDR3 coding sequence is TGTGCCAGCAGCTTAGATCGGGTGGCAGTGGCGGAGCAGTACTTC. The entire variable domain, with the rest obtained from reference TRBV11-3 and TRBJ2-7, is as follows: EAGVVQSPRYKIIEKKQPVAFWCNPISGHNTLYWYLQNLGQGPELLIRYENEEAVDDSQLPKDRFSAERLKGVDSTLKIQPAELGDSAVYLCASSLDRVAVAEQYFGPGTRLTVT.